Below are 26 T cell receptor beta chains sequenced from a single sample in a study of control samples from healthy donors and cancer patients (dated by TCRdb to 2020 to 2022). Library prep was done by the immunoSEQ multiplex PCR assay. TCRdb stores this immuneACCESS table with in-frame sequences only. Part of the clones is absent; in the studies checked, under half of the shortfall reflects unresolved V genes, and no reason is known for the rest. The sample records about 98,000 clones, more than 75% of which are singletons. Approximately 2% of the sample belongs to the ten largest clones. Sequenced input: blood. The receptor source for this set is a man in his sixties in good health.

V is TRBV9 and J is TRBJ2-3, with 8 positions matching TRBD2. The germline V gene encodes CDR1 SGDLS and CDR2 YYNGEE. The ends lost 3 bases at V and 6 bases at J; junction bases unmatched: 0. The CDR3 covers 12 residues. The CDR3 sequence: CASSAGGDTQYF. CDR3 DNA: TGTGCCAGCAGCGCGGGGGGGGATACGCAGTATTTT.

V is TRBV30 and J is TRBJ1-1; tentatively, D is TRBD1 (5 bases). V was clipped by 0 bases and J by 5 bases, with 10 bases between them. This CDR3 comprises 13 residues. Looked up from germline, CDR1 is GTSNPN and CDR2 is SVGIG (reference sequence). CDR3 sequence reads: CAWSVMGGTEAFF. DNA for the CDR3: TGTGCCTGGAGTGTAATGGGGGGGACTGAAGCTTTCTTT.

The chain uses TRBV7-9 and TRBJ2-3; 9 bases are shared with TRBD1. Trimming cost V 9 bases and J 2 bases; bases outside gene matches: 9. The CDR3 has 15 amino acids. The germline gives CDR1 SEHNR, CDR2 FQNEAQ (reference sequence). The CDR3 region is CASISDRGITDTQYF. The CDR3 region has the DNA TGTGCCAGTATATCCGACAGGGGGATCACAGATACGCAGTATTTT.

For the CDR3, the DNA is TGTGCCATCAGTACACCGGGACAGGGGCTCTACGAGCAGTACTTC. Translation: CAISTPGQGLYEQYF. The chain links TRBV10-3 to TRBJ2-7; TRBD1 aligns across 10 bases. Germline V gives CDR1 ENHRY, CDR2 SYGVKD. The V gene end was trimmed by 5 bases and the J gene end by 3 bases; junction bases not matched to a gene: 7. The CDR3 runs 15 residues.

The chain uses TRBV6-5 and TRBJ1-1; 8 positions agree with TRBD1. Germline V gives CDR1 MNHEY, CDR2 SVGAGI. This CDR3 contains 14 residues. Trimming at V came to 6 bases and at J to 0 bases, leaving 3 bases not matched to a gene. CDR3 loop: CASSYRGMNTEAFF. CDR3 coding DNA: TGTGCCAGCAGCTACAGGGGGATGAACACTGAAGCTTTCTTT.

This chain joins TRBV30 and TRBJ1-5; 9 bases fit TRBD1. In germline, CDR1 is GTSNPN, CDR2 SVGIG (reference sequence). The CDR3 is 15 residues long. The junction had 5 bases not matched to a gene; V was cut back by 1 base and J by 4 bases. The CDR3 DNA is TGTGCCTGGAGTGGCGGACAGGGGCTTAATCAGCCCCAGCATTTT. The encoded protein is CAWSGGQGLNQPQHF.

This chain joins TRBV27 and TRBJ2-7; D not resolved. Looked up from germline, CDR1 is MNHEY and CDR2 is SMNVEV (reference sequence). The CDR3 covers 15 residues. The V and J ends lost 5 bases and 0 bases respectively, with 14 bases between them. This chain's CDR3 is CASSGTRNPSYEQYF. Here the CDR3 DNA reads TGTGCCAGCAGTGGTACTCGGAACCCCTCCTACGAGCAGTACTTC.

The chain combines TRBV15 with TRBJ2-1; no firm D call. This CDR3 spans 13 amino acids. Per the germline V gene, CDR1 is LNHNV and CDR2 is YYDKDF (reference sequence). The V and J ends lost 3 bases and 8 bases respectively, with 11 bases between them. In DNA form, the CDR3 reads TGTGCCACCAGCAGGGCCCGGGTGGATGAGCAGTTCTTC. Its protein product is CATSRARVDEQFF.

The CDR3 DNA is TGTGCCAGCAGTGAAGCTGGGGGACGGACAGATGAAGCTTTCTTT. Protein product: CASSEAGGRTDEAFF. The chain joins TRBV6-1 to TRBJ1-1, with D perhaps TRBD1 (6 bases). CDR3 size: 15 residues. The V end lost 0 bases, the J end lost 7 bases, and 15 bases lay between the germline ends. From germline, CDR1 is MNHNS and CDR2 SASEGT.

The chain has TRBV4-1 and TRBJ1-2; no reliable D call. CDR1 MGHRA and CDR2 YSYEKL come from the germline V gene. The CDR3 is made up of 15 amino acids. Trimming pared 0 bases from V and 3 bases from J, leaving 11 bases between. This chain's CDR3 is CASSQDRVQDYGYTF. CDR3 DNA sequence: TGCGCCAGCAGCCAAGATCGGGTCCAGGACTATGGCTACACCTTC.

The rearrangement links TRBV24-1 to TRBJ2-2; 8 bases agree with TRBD1. V lost 1 base, J lost 4 bases, and 4 bases stayed unmatched. CDR3 length equals 16 residues. Germline V gives CDR1 KGHDR, CDR2 SFDVKD. This CDR3 reads CATSDFGRGLTGELFF. The CDR3 DNA reads TGTGCCACCAGTGATTTTGGCAGGGGGCTCACCGGGGAGCTGTTTTTT.

The chain links TRBV5-4 to TRBJ2-2; the match to TRBD2 covers 15 bases. The germline CDR1 and CDR2 sequences are SGHNT and YYREEE (reference sequence). The CDR3 is 16 residues long. Trimming removed 4 bases from V and 6 bases from J; junction bases left unmatched: 4. This CDR3 is CASSPGLAGGPGELFF. CDR3 nucleotides: TGTGCCAGCAGCCCTGGACTAGCGGGAGGGCCCGGGGAGCTGTTTTTT.

The chain couples TRBV10-3 to TRBJ1-4; 9 nucleotides match TRBD1. The V gene end was trimmed by 6 bases and the J gene end by 2 bases; junction bases not matched to a gene: 7. CDR3 length: 16 amino acids. Germline loops: CDR1 ENHRY, CDR2 SYGVKD. The CDR3 bases are TGTGCCATCAGCAAACAGGGGGCAGGGACTAATGAAAAACTGTTTTTT. Its protein is CAISKQGAGTNEKLFF.

This rearrangement joins TRBV6-6 to TRBJ2-1, with D tentatively TRBD2 (5 bases). Per the germline V gene, CDR1 is MNHNY and CDR2 is SVGAGI (reference sequence). The CDR3 covers 11 residues. Between the trimmed V and J ends, which lost 8 bases and 9 bases, there was a span of 11 bases. CDR3 nucleotide sequence: TGTGCCAGCTCTAGCCGCGGTGAGCAGTTCTTC. Its translation is CASSSRGEQFF.

This chain connects TRBV6-5 to TRBJ2-3; no definite D call. The germline V gene has CDR1 MNHEY and CDR2 SVGAGI. The ends were cut back, 6 bases at V and 1 base at J, with 8 bases in the middle. The CDR3 spans 13 residues. This chain's CDR3 is CASRTTGTDTQYF. The CDR3 coding sequence is TGTGCCAGCAGAACTACTGGCACAGATACGCAGTATTTT.

This chain joins TRBV4-1 and TRBJ2-2; D tentatively reads TRBD1 or TRBD2 (6 bases each). The germline CDR1 and CDR2 sequences are MGHRA and YSYEKL. Deletions cut 1 base from V and 6 bases from J, with 15 bases between. This CDR3 spans 16 amino acids. The CDR3 DNA sequence: TGCGCCAGCAGCCAAGTCCCGGGGGCAGGCCCCGGGGAGCTGTTTTTT. It specifies CASSQVPGAGPGELFF.

V gene TRBV7-9 combines with J gene TRBJ1-1; D gene uncertain. Germline V gene lookup returns CDR1 SEHNR and CDR2 FQNEAQ (reference sequence). V was shortened by 5 bases and J by 5 bases, with 15 bases between the two germline ends. The CDR3 length is 14 residues. The CDR3 region has the DNA TGTGCCAGCAGCAGGGCAGGCGTGGCGACTGAAGCTTTCTTT. Protein: CASSRAGVATEAFF.

This chain links TRBV29-1 with TRBJ2-1; tentatively, D is TRBD1 (6 bases). This CDR3 is 15 amino acids long. Deletions cut 6 bases from V and 0 bases from J, with 15 bases between. Germline CDR1 and CDR2: SQVTM and ANQGSEA. The CDR3 here is CSVVPGQNSYNEQFF. DNA for the CDR3: TGCAGCGTCGTTCCGGGACAAAACTCCTACAATGAGCAGTTCTTC.

The rearrangement links TRBV13 to TRBJ1-1, with D unresolved. Trimming removed 5 bases at V and 0 bases at J, with 19 bases between. This CDR3 has 17 residues. Germline CDR1 and CDR2: PRHDT and FYEKMQ (reference sequence). The CDR3 sequence is CASSPRLSWRLNTEAFF. DNA for the CDR3: TGTGCCAGCAGCCCCCGCCTTAGTTGGAGATTGAACACTGAAGCTTTCTTT.

The rearrangement uses TRBV7-9 and TRBJ2-7; 10 bases align to TRBD1. Germline loops: CDR1 SEHNR, CDR2 FQNEAQ (reference sequence). This CDR3 spans 14 amino acids. The trim removed 3 bases at V and 4 bases at J, leaving 3 bases unmatched. The CDR3 reads CASSFGQGVYEQYF. In DNA form, the CDR3 reads TGTGCCAGCAGCTTCGGACAGGGGGTTTACGAGCAGTACTTC.

This chain uses TRBV3-1 (or the pseudogene TRBV3-2) with TRBJ1-6, with D tentatively TRBD1 (5 bases). This CDR3 comprises 16 residues. Germline V gives CDR1 LGHDT, CDR2 YNNKEL (reference sequence). V shed 0 bases and J shed 7 bases, with 13 bases lying between them. The CDR3 DNA reads as TGTGCCAGCAGCCAAGAGGGGACCCAGGGCAATTCACCCCTCCACTTT. It codes for CASSQEGTQGNSPLHF.

This rearrangement joins TRBV6-1 to TRBJ1-2, with TRBD1 identical over 7 bases. Per the germline V gene, CDR1 is MNHNS and CDR2 is SASEGT. V shed 3 bases and J 5 bases; nucleotides not matched to a gene: 3. The CDR3 totals 13 residues. In nucleotides, the CDR3 is TGTGCCAGCAGTGACAGGGGGAGATATGGCTACACCTTC. Residues: CASSDRGRYGYTF.

The V and J genes are TRBV7-2 and TRBJ2-7, with TRBD2 matching 7 bases. V lost 5 bases, J lost 9 bases, and 16 bases stayed unmatched. Germline values: CDR1 SGHTA, CDR2 FQGNSA. The CDR3 is made up of 15 amino acids. CDR3 nucleotides: TGTGCCAGCAGCCTTACTAGCGTATCAGAACGAGGGCAGTACTTC. As protein: CASSLTSVSERGQYF.

The gene calls are TRBV29-1 and TRBJ2-3; perhaps TRBD2 as D (7 bases). The CDR3 has 13 residues. The V gene's germline CDR1 is SQVTM and CDR2 ANQGSEA. The V and J ends lost 0 bases and 8 bases respectively, with 12 bases between them. The CDR3 DNA is TGCAGCGTTGAAGAGGGGGGGGCCGGTACGCAGTATTTT. Translated, it gives CSVEEGGAGTQYF.

The chain joins TRBV9 to TRBJ1-1; no clear D. V shed 0 bases and J shed 1 base, with 7 bases lying between them. This CDR3 is 14 amino acids long. In germline, CDR1 is SGDLS, CDR2 YYNGEE. DNA for the CDR3: TGTGCCAGCAGCGTAGACCCTAAGAACACTGAAGCTTTCTTT. This codes for CASSVDPKNTEAFF.

The chain couples TRBV28 to TRBJ2-7; 8 positions agree with TRBD1. This CDR3 is built from 12 residues. After removal of 11 bases from V and 6 bases from J, the junction contained 9 bases not matched to a gene. Per the germline V gene, CDR1 is MDHEN and CDR2 is SYDVKM. The CDR3 protein is CAYRDRKGEQYF. The CDR3 DNA is TGTGCCTATCGGGACAGGAAGGGCGAGCAGTACTTC.